This TCR beta chain is drawn from a study of metastatic and nonmetastatic thyroid tumors. Overall study results and limits: Benign nodules were reported to have significantly lower TCR beta diversity than malignant thyroid tumors, in blood and tumor.

V gave up 4 bases and J gave up 3 bases, with 13 bases separating them. The germline V gene encodes CDR1 GTSNPN and CDR2 SVGIG (reference sequence). This CDR3 is 13 amino acids long. This clone appeared many times. Its target is unknown. TCRdb ran MiXCR on the PCR reads. The top ten hold less than 25% of the sample, which has tens of thousands of clones, about an eighth seen once. All patients were treatment-naive before thyroid surgery. The genes are TRBV30 and TRBJ2-7; maybe TRBD1 (6 bases). The TCR sequence derives from a female donor with papillary thyroid cancer or a benign thyroid nodule (not recorded which). Some clones in this sample may be carry-over from other donors' samples. Sequencing used blood. The CDR3 DNA is TGTGCCTGGACCGGGGCGGACAGCTACGAGCAGTACTTC. Residues: CAWTGADSYEQYF.